The 28 T cell receptor beta chains in this list originate from one sample, sequenced in a study of siplizumab effects on memory and regulatory T cells. Profiled with immunoSEQ multiplex PCR; TCRdb holds only in-frame clones, not every one. The sample carries 99,000 or so clones, 93% recorded once. Input material: Tregs sorted from blood. These receptor sequences come from a human donor in good health.

The J gene is TRBJ2-6, the V gene TRBV6-1, with a tentative D call TRBD2 (5 bases). V was trimmed by 11 bases and J by 1 base, leaving 15 bases between them. The CDR3 totals 15 residues. The germline V gene has CDR1 MNHNS and CDR2 SASEGT. CDR3 nucleotide sequence: TGTGCCGCCGGGATTGTGTTATCTGGGGCCAACGTCCTGACTTTC. This translates into CAAGIVLSGANVLTF.

The V call is TRBV21-1, the J call TRBJ2-6. TRBV21-1 is designated a pseudogene. CDR3 size: 18 residues. The CDR3: CASSNPTGTDSGANVLTF. The CDR3, as DNA: TGTGCCAGCAGCAACCCCACCGGGACGGACTCTGGGGCCAACGTCCTGACTTTC.

Here the CDR3 reads CASSPRQNTDTQYF. CDR3 sequence (DNA): TGCGCCAGCAGCCCTAGACAGAACACAGATACGCAGTATTTT. The rearrangement joins TRBV5-1 to TRBJ2-3, with a possible D match to TRBD1 (5 bases). Trimming shortened V by 4 bases and J by 2 bases, and 11 bases separated the two germline ends. CDR1 and CDR2 from the germline V gene are SGHRS and YFSETQ. The CDR3 extends over 14 amino acids.

The chain carries TRBV15 and TRBJ1-1; D gene unclear. The CDR3 spans 15 residues. In germline, CDR1 is LNHNV, CDR2 YYDKDF (reference sequence). The germline V and J ends were trimmed by 1 base and 5 bases, with 14 bases remaining between them. CDR3 in amino acids: CATSRVGRSATEAFF. CDR3 sequence (DNA): TGTGCCACCAGCAGAGTCGGGAGGTCGGCGACTGAAGCTTTCTTT. The complete variable domain, with remaining parts taken from reference TRBV15 and TRBJ1-1, reads DAMVIQNPRYQVTQFGKPVTLSCSQTLNHNVMYWYQQKSSQAPKLLFHYYDKDFNNEADTPDNFQSRRPNTSFCFLDIRSPGLGDTAMYLCATSRVGRSATEAFFGQGTRLTVV.

The chain carries TRBV7-2 and TRBJ2-7; possible D gene TRBD1, 6 bases. CDR1 is SGHTA and CDR2 is FQGNSA in the germline V gene. V was clipped by 1 base and J by 3 bases, with 10 bases between them. The CDR3 has 14 residues. The CDR3 sequence is CASSLVGGGYEQYF. In DNA form, the CDR3 reads TGTGCCAGCAGCTTAGTTGGGGGCGGCTACGAGCAGTACTTC.

V is TRBV18 and J is TRBJ1-1, with D possibly TRBD1 on 5 matching bases. Germline values: CDR1 KGHSH, CDR2 LQKENI. The CDR3 loop spans 14 amino acids. Trimming took 6 bases from V and 3 from J, leaving 14 bases between them. CDR3 sequence reads: CASSPTEIHTEAFF. CDR3 DNA: TGTGCCAGCTCCCCGACAGAGATCCACACTGAAGCTTTCTTT.

The chain recombines TRBV18 with TRBJ2-2; D perhaps matches TRBD1 (5 bases). The CDR3 runs to 14 residues. The V and J ends lost 1 base and 4 bases respectively, with 7 bases between them. Germline V gene data show CDR1 as KGHSH and CDR2 as LQKENI. CDR3 coding DNA: TGTGCCAGCTCACCACTAGGGGTCACCGGGGAGCTGTTTTTT. This codes for CASSPLGVTGELFF.

The chain links TRBV6-6 to TRBJ2-2, with D tentatively TRBD1 (6 bases). This CDR3 comprises 15 residues. Per the germline V gene, CDR1 is MNHNY and CDR2 is SVGAGI (reference sequence). V lost 5 bases and J 3 bases, leaving 13 bases between the germline ends. This CDR3 reads CASSRTGSDTGELFF. The CDR3 coding sequence is TGTGCCAGCAGTCGCACAGGGTCCGACACCGGGGAGCTGTTTTTT.

The chain combines TRBV19 with TRBJ2-7; 7 bases line up with TRBD2. The V segment lost 0 bases and the J segment 7 bases; nucleotides outside the gene matches: 15. CDR3 length: 17 amino acids. Germline assignment: CDR1 LNHDA and CDR2 SQIVND (reference sequence). In DNA form, the CDR3 reads TGTGCCAGTAGTATAGACCCAAGACTCTCCGCCGGGGGGGAGCAGTACTTC. Protein: CASSIDPRLSAGGEQYF. Full variable domain (rest looked up from reference TRBV19 and TRBJ2-7): DGGITQSPKYLFRKEGQNVTLSCEQNLNHDAMYWYRQDPGQGLRLIYYSQIVNDFQKGDIAEGYSVSREKKESFPLTVTSAQKNPTAFYLCASSIDPRLSAGGEQYFGPGTRLTVT.

This rearrangement joins TRBV6-1 to TRBJ2-2; a weak D match, TRBD1 (6 bases). Per the germline V gene, CDR1 is MNHNS and CDR2 is SASEGT. V shed 6 bases and J shed 7 bases, with 15 bases lying between them. The CDR3 has 14 residues. The CDR3 is CASSPTGTNGELFF. The CDR3 coding sequence is TGTGCCAGCAGCCCAACCGGGACAAACGGGGAGCTGTTTTTT.

Remarks on this clone: At one end, the junction sequence differs from germline, possibly due to a read error. The rearrangement joins TRBV9 to TRBJ2-3, with D possibly being TRBD2 (6 bases). The CDR3 contains 12 residues. The germline V gene encodes CDR1 SGDLS and CDR2 YYNGEE. The DNA of the CDR3 is TGTGCCAGCAGCGTAGGTGGGAGGATTTGGGATTTT. It specifies CASSVGGRIWDF.

The V and J genes are TRBV6-6 and TRBJ1-5, with 7 bases aligning to TRBD1. Trimming cost V 6 bases and J 0 bases; bases outside gene matches: 5. Looked up from germline, CDR1 is MNHNY and CDR2 is SVGAGI (reference sequence). There are 15 residues in the CDR3. The CDR3 loop is CASRQGKYSNQPQHF. The CDR3 DNA follows: TGTGCCAGCAGACAGGGGAAATATAGCAATCAGCCCCAGCATTTT.

The gene calls are TRBV5-4 and TRBJ2-7; D uncertain. The length of the CDR3 is 14 residues. The germline gives CDR1 SGHNT, CDR2 YYREEE (reference sequence). The V end was cut by 2 bases, the J end by 0 bases, with 9 bases between. CDR3 region: CASSFQATSYEQYF. CDR3 sequence (DNA): TGTGCCAGCAGCTTCCAAGCGACCTCCTACGAGCAGTACTTC.

A single count supports this clone. This CDR3 reads CASSRRTSGRLSDTQYF. The CDR3 DNA is TGTGCCAGCAGCAGACGGACTAGCGGGAGGCTCTCAGATACGCAGTATTTT. The gene calls are TRBV7-2 and TRBJ2-3; the match to TRBD2 covers 14 bases. The CDR3 totals 17 residues. From germline, CDR1 is SGHTA and CDR2 FQGNSA. V lost 5 bases and J lost 4; bases outside the gene matches: 8.

The rearrangement joins TRBV4-1 to TRBJ2-5; D is unresolved. Looked up from germline, CDR1 is MGHRA and CDR2 is YSYEKL. V was clipped by 4 bases and J by 0 bases, with 12 bases between them. This CDR3 is 15 amino acids long. CDR3 sequence reads: CASSREGLYQETQYF. DNA of the CDR3: TGCGCCAGCAGCCGAGAAGGATTATACCAAGAGACCCAGTACTTC.

The chain is built from TRBV7-2 and TRBJ1-2; perhaps TRBD1 as D (5 bases). The germline V and J ends were trimmed by 3 bases and 8 bases, with 10 bases remaining between them. Germline values: CDR1 SGHTA, CDR2 FQGNSA. This CDR3 has 12 amino acids. CDR3 sequence: CASSFLGEGYTF. The CDR3 DNA reads as TGTGCCAGCAGCTTCTTAGGGGAAGGCTACACCTTC. Supplemented by reference TRBV7-2 and TRBJ1-2, the full variable domain reads GAGVSQSPSNKVTEKGKDVELRCDPISGHTALYWYRQSLGQGLEFLIYFQGNSAPDKSGLPSDRFSAERTGGSVSTLTIQRTQQEDSAVYLCASSFLGEGYTFGSGTRLTVV.

The chain employs TRBV5-4 and TRBJ1-2, with TRBD1 as a possible D gene (5 bases). Trimming removed 4 bases at V and 7 bases at J, with 14 bases between. The CDR3 is 13 amino acids. CDR1 and CDR2 (germline): SGHNT, YYREEE (reference sequence). The chain's CDR3 is CASSSKGAGGYTF. DNA of the CDR3: TGTGCCAGCAGCAGCAAAGGGGCAGGTGGCTACACCTTC.

The J gene is TRBJ1-2, the V gene TRBV30; 7 bases align to TRBD1. Germline assignment: CDR1 GTSNPN and CDR2 SVGIG (reference sequence). The CDR3 loop spans 13 amino acids. Trimming at V came to 3 bases and at J to 2 bases, leaving 3 bases not matched to a gene. The CDR3 here is CAWSRDRNYGYTF. In DNA, the CDR3 is TGTGCCTGGAGCCGGGACAGAAACTATGGCTACACCTTC.

The rearrangement joins TRBV7-9 to TRBJ2-3, with 7 nucleotides matching TRBD1. CDR1 is SEHNR, CDR2 FQNEAQ, per germline (reference sequence). The CDR3 covers 12 residues. V dropped 3 bases and J dropped 11; count of bases not matched to a gene: 5. Written as DNA, the CDR3 is TGTGCCAGCAGCTTGACAGGGTCGGTGCAGTATTTT. Its protein is CASSLTGSVQYF.

The V gene is TRBV7-2, the J gene TRBJ1-5; possibly TRBD1 for D (6 bases). Trimming shortened V by 4 bases and J by 7 bases, and 17 bases separated the two germline ends. The length of the CDR3 is 15 residues. CDR1 and CDR2 (germline): SGHTA, FQGNSA. The CDR3 nucleotides read TGTGCCAGCAGCTGGGTAGGGGGGGCCGGCCAGCCCCAGCATTTT. Its protein is CASSWVGGAGQPQHF.

The V gene is TRBV30, the J gene TRBJ2-1; 8 bases map to TRBD2. This CDR3 spans 15 amino acids. V shed 0 bases and J 6 bases; nucleotides not matched to a gene: 7. Germline V lookup: CDR1 GTSNPN, CDR2 SVGIG (reference sequence). The CDR3 DNA sequence: TGTGCCTGGAGTGTAGAAGCGGGGGCCACCAATGAGCAGTTCTTC. This sequence encodes CAWSVEAGATNEQFF.

The chain couples TRBV5-6 to TRBJ1-1, with D possibly matching TRBD1 (5 bases). V lost 6 bases to trimming and J lost 0 bases, with 12 bases between them. The CDR3 has 14 residues. CDR1 SGHDT and CDR2 YYEEEE come from the germline V gene. DNA for the CDR3: TGTGCCAGCACCCAGGGTCCGGTGAACACTGAAGCTTTCTTT. Its protein is CASTQGPVNTEAFF. Full variable domain (remainder filled in from reference TRBV5-6 and TRBJ1-1): DAGVTQSPTHLIKTRGQQVTLRCSPKSGHDTVSWYQQALGQGPQFIFQYYEEEERQRGNFPDRFSGHQFPNYSSELNVNALLLGDSALYLCASTQGPVNTEAFFGQGTRLTVV.

The rearrangement joins TRBV4-1 to TRBJ2-1, with TRBD2 identical over 14 bases. The germline V gene encodes CDR1 MGHRA and CDR2 YSYEKL. The trim removed 3 bases at V and 7 bases at J, leaving 8 bases unmatched. The CDR3 runs 17 residues. CDR3 protein: CASSQIPGLAGGNEQFF. The DNA of the CDR3 is TGCGCCAGCAGCCAGATCCCCGGACTAGCGGGGGGTAATGAGCAGTTCTTC.

V is TRBV7-2 and J is TRBJ2-7, with D unclear. Per germline, CDR1 SGHTA and CDR2 FQGNSA. V gave up 5 bases and J gave up 6 bases, with 8 bases separating them. The CDR3 totals 11 residues. The CDR3 region has the DNA TGTGCCAGCAGCAACTTAGGCGAGCAGTACTTC. This codes for CASSNLGEQYF.

This rearrangement joins TRBV11-2 to TRBJ1-6, with D unresolved. CDR1 and CDR2 from the germline V gene are SGHAT and FQNNGV. The CDR3 loop spans 12 amino acids. The germline V and J ends were trimmed by 2 bases and 8 bases, with 4 bases remaining between them. CDR3 in amino acids: CASSLSYSPLHF. CDR3 DNA: TGTGCCAGCAGCTTATCGTATTCACCCCTCCACTTT.

This clone was counted once. V is TRBV6-6 and J is TRBJ2-1; 13 nucleotides agree with TRBD2. With 4 bases clipped from V and 9 bases from J, the junction kept 3 bases outside the gene matches. The CDR3 is 14 residues long. The germline gives CDR1 MNHNY, CDR2 SVGAGI (reference sequence). CDR3 coding DNA: TGTGCCAGCAGTTCCCGACTAGCGGGAGGTGAGCAGTTCTTC. Protein sequence: CASSSRLAGGEQFF.

This sequence joins TRBV9 and TRBJ1-2; 7 bases align to TRBD1. This CDR3 has 15 amino acids. Germline CDR1 and CDR2: SGDLS and YYNGEE. V was pared by 0 bases and J by 3 bases, with 5 bases of the junction left unmatched. The CDR3 sequence is CASSVAPGGYYGYTF. The CDR3 DNA reads as TGTGCCAGCAGCGTAGCTCCAGGGGGATACTATGGCTACACCTTC.

The chain couples TRBV4-1 to TRBJ1-4, with 8 bases lining up with TRBD1. This CDR3 contains 16 residues. The trim removed 4 bases at V and 6 bases at J, leaving 10 bases unmatched. CDR1 MGHRA and CDR2 YSYEKL come from the germline V gene. The CDR3 bases are TGCGCCAGCAGCCTAGCTGGACAGGGAGTAGATGAAAAACTGTTTTTT. It encodes CASSLAGQGVDEKLFF.